Presented here are 10 T cell receptor beta chains from one specimen sequenced in a study of T cells after yellow fever vaccination. TCRdb re-derived calls from the 5' RACE reads in MiXCR, one entry per CDR3 protein. The sample lists some 350,000 distinct CDR3 sequences; 11% were seen once. The sample consisted of PBMCs, taken on the day of the first yellow fever vaccination. The origin of the receptors is a young man who received the YFV17D yellow fever vaccine.

This clonotype was recorded a few times. The chain combines TRBV2 with TRBJ1-2; no reliable D call. The CDR3 has 14 amino acids. V was shortened by 1 base and J by 7 bases, with 13 bases between the two germline ends. Germline CDR1 SNHLY, CDR2 FYNNEI. The CDR3 coding sequence is TGTGCCAGCAGTGAAGTTGGATTTGAGAGTGGCTACACCTTC. The encoded protein is CASSEVGFESGYTF. The full variable domain, rest sourced from reference TRBV2 and TRBJ1-2, is EPEVTQTPSHQVTQMGQEVILRCVPISNHLYFYWYRQILGQKVEFLVSFYNNEISEKSEIFDDQFSVERPDGSNFTLKIRSTKLEDSAMYFCASSEVGFESGYTFGSGTRLTVV.

This chain connects TRBV18 to TRBJ1-2; 9 bases align to TRBD1. Germline CDR1 reads KGHSH; CDR2 reads LQKENI. Germline trimming cut 4 bases from V and 1 base from J; bases unmatched to any gene: 4. The CDR3 runs 15 residues. DNA for the CDR3: TGTGCCAGCTCACAACGGGACAGGGTTAACTATGGCTACACCTTC. It is translated as CASSQRDRVNYGYTF.

The sample holds a few counts of this clonotype. This rearrangement joins TRBV20-1 to TRBJ1-4; no definite D call. Germline CDR1 is DFQATT and CDR2 is SNEGSKA (reference sequence). This CDR3 comprises 16 residues. Trimming cost V 0 bases and J 0 bases, with 11 bases left between them. The CDR3 here is CSARDERAATNEKLFF. Here the CDR3 DNA reads TGCAGTGCTAGAGATGAAAGGGCCGCAACTAATGAAAAACTGTTTTTT.

The J gene is TRBJ2-2, the V gene TRBV3-1; D not resolved. CDR3 length: 14 residues. With 7 bases removed from V and 7 bases from J, the gap between germline ends came to 16 bases. The V gene's germline CDR1 is LGHDT and CDR2 YNNKEL (reference sequence). The CDR3 coding sequence is TGTGCCAGCAAGCCATCCCCTTCAGACGGGGAGCTGTTTTTT. It codes for CASKPSPSDGELFF.

This sequence joins TRBV5-1 and TRBJ2-2; D not certain. CDR1 and CDR2 (germline): SGHRS, YFSETQ. This CDR3 contains 15 residues. Trimming removed 1 base from V and 2 bases from J, with 9 bases in between. The CDR3 DNA reads TGCGCCAGCAGCTTGAGGGCCGGTAACACCGGGGAGCTGTTTTTT. The encoded protein is CASSLRAGNTGELFF.

The chain carries TRBV5-8 and TRBJ2-5; 8 positions agree with TRBD2. CDR3 size: 17 residues. From germline, CDR1 is SGHTS and CDR2 YDEGEE. J gave up 5 bases and V 1 base, and 13 bases lay outside the gene matches. The CDR3 DNA reads as TGTGCCAGCAGCTTGTGGCTGACCGGGACTAGTGCGGAGACCCAGTACTTC. This translates into CASSLWLTGTSAETQYF.

This clonotype was seen a single time. The chain links TRBV12-3 or TRBV12-4 to TRBJ1-2, with D tentatively TRBD1 (6 bases). The V end lost 3 bases, the J end lost 7 bases, and 9 bases lay between the germline ends. The CDR3 loop spans 12 amino acids. CDR3 loop: CASSLSRGGYTF. CDR3 DNA: TGTGCCAGCAGTTTGAGCAGGGGTGGCTACACCTTC.

The genes are TRBV11-3 and TRBJ2-1, with TRBD1 matching over 9 bases. V trimming: 1 base; J trimming: 8 bases; junction bases outside the gene matches: 6. This CDR3 region has 15 residues. Germline values: CDR1 SGHNT, CDR2 YENEEA. The DNA of the CDR3 is TGTGCCAGCAGCTTAGGAACAGGGGGCGAGTATGAGCAGTTCTTC. As protein: CASSLGTGGEYEQFF.

The chain combines TRBV7-9 with TRBJ1-4, with unresolved D. This CDR3 region has 16 residues. CDR1 is SEHNR, CDR2 FQNEAQ, per germline (reference sequence). The V end was cut by 3 bases, the J end by 0 bases, with 11 bases between. CDR3: CASSFEGSATNEKLFF. The CDR3 bases are TGTGCCAGCAGCTTTGAAGGGAGTGCAACTAATGAAAAACTGTTTTTT.

This clonotype occurred a few times. The chain has TRBV12-3 or TRBV12-4 and TRBJ1-3, with 7 bases aligning to TRBD1. The CDR3 contains 13 residues. V trimming: 8 bases; J trimming: 4 bases; junction bases outside the gene matches: 5. CDR3 amino acids: CASGGGRGNTIYF. CDR3 in DNA: TGTGCCAGCGGAGGGGGCAGGGGAAACACCATATATTTT.